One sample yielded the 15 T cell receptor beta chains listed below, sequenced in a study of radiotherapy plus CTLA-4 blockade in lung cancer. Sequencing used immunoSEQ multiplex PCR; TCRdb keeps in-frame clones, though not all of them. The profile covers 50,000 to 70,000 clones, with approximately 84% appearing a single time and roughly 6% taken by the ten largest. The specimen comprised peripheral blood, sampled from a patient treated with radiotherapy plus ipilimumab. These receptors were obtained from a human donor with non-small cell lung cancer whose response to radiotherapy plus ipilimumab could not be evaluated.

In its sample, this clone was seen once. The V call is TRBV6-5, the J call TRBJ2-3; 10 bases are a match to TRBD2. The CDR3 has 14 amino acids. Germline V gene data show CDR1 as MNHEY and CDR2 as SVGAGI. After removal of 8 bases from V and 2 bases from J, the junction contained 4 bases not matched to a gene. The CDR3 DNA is TGTGCCAGCCAACTAGCGGGATCCACAGATACGCAGTATTTT. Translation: CASQLAGSTDTQYF.

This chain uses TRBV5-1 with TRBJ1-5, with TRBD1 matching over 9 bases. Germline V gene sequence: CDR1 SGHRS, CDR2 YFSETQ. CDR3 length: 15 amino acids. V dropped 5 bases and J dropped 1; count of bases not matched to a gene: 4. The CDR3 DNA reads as TGCGCCAGCAGACCTACAGGGGGCAGCAATCAGCCCCAGCATTTT. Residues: CASRPTGGSNQPQHF.

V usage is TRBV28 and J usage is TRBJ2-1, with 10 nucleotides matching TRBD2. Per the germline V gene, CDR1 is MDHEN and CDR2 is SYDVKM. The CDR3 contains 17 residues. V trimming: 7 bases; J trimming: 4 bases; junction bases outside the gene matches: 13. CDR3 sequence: CASKSPSGRVYYNEQFF. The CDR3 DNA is TGTGCCAGCAAGTCCCCTAGCGGGAGAGTGTATTACAATGAGCAGTTCTTC.

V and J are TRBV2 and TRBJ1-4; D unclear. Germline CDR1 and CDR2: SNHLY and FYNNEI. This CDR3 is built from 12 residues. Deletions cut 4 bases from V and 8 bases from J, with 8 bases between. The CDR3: CASSASREKLFF. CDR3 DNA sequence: TGTGCCAGCAGTGCCTCGCGGGAAAAACTGTTTTTT. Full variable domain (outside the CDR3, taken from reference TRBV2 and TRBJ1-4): EPEVTQTPSHQVTQMGQEVILRCVPISNHLYFYWYRQILGQKVEFLVSFYNNEISEKSEIFDDQFSVERPDGSNFTLKIRSTKLEDSAMYFCASSASREKLFFGSGTQLSVL.

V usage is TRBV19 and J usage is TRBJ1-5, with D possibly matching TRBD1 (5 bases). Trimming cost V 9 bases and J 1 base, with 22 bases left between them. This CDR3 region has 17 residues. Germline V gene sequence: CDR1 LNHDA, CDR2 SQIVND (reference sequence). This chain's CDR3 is CASTPPRGGTSNQPQHF. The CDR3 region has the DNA TGTGCCAGCACCCCCCCCCGGGGGGGAACGAGCAATCAGCCCCAGCATTTT.

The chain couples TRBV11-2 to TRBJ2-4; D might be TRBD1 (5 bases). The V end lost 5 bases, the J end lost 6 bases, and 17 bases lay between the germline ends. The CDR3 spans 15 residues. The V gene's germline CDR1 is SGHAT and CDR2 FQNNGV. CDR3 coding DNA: TGTGCCAGCAGCCAACTAAGGGGTAGGAGAAACATTCAGTACTTC. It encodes CASSQLRGRRNIQYF.

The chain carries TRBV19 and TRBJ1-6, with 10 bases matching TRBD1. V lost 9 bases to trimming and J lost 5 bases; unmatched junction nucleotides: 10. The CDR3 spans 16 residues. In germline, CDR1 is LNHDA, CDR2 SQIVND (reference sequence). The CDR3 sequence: CASAEGGQGHNSPLHF. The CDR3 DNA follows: TGTGCCAGCGCCGAGGGGGGACAGGGGCATAATTCACCCCTCCACTTT.

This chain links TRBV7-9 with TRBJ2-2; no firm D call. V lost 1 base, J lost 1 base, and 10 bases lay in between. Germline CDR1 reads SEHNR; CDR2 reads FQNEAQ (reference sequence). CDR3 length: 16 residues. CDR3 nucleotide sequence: TGTGCCAGCAGCTTAGACCCTAGATTGAACACCGGGGAGCTGTTTTTT. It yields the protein CASSLDPRLNTGELFF.

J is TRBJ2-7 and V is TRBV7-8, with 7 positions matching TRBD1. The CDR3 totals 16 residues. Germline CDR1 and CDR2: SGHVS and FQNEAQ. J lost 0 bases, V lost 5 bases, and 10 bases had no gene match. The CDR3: CASSPRWGTVSYEQYF. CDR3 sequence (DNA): TGTGCCAGCAGCCCTAGGTGGGGGACAGTCTCCTACGAGCAGTACTTC.

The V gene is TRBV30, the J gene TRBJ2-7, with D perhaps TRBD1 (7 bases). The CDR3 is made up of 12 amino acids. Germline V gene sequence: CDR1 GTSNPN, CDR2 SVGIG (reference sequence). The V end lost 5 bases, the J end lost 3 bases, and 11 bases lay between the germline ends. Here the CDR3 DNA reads TGTGCCTGGGGCGGGACAGACTACGAGCAGTACTTC. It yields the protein CAWGGTDYEQYF.

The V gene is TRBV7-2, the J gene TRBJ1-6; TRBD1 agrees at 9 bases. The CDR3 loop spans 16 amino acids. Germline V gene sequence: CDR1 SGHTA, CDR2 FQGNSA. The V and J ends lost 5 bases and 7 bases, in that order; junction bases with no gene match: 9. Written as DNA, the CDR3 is TGTGCCAGCAGCATCCAACAGGGGGCGGGAAATTCACCCCTCCACTTT. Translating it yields CASSIQQGAGNSPLHF.

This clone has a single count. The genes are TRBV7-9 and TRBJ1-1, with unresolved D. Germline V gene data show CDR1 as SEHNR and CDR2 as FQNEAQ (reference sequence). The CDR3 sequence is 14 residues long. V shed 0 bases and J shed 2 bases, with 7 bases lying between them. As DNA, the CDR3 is TGTGCCAGCAGCTTAGCAGGAGATAACACTGAAGCTTTCTTT. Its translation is CASSLAGDNTEAFF.

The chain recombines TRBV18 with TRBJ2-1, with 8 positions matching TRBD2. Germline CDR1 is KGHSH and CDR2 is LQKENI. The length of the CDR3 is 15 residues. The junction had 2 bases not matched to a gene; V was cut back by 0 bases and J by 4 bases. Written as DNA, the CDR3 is TGTGCCAGCTCACCACCGACGGGGGGGTACAATGAGCAGTTCTTC. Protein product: CASSPPTGGYNEQFF.

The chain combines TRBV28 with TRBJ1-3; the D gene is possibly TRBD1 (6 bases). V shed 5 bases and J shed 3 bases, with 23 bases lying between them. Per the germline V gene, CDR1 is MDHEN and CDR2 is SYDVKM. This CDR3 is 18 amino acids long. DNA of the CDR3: TGTGCCAGCAGTCCCCATCCGGGACACTCTCCGTTTGGAAACACCATATATTTT. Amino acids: CASSPHPGHSPFGNTIYF. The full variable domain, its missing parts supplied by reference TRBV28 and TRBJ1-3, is DVKVTQSSRYLVKRTGEKVFLECVQDMDHENMFWYRQDPGLGLRLIYFSYDVKMKEKGDIPEGYSVSREKKERFSLILESASTNQTSMYLCASSPHPGHSPFGNTIYFGEGSWLTVV.

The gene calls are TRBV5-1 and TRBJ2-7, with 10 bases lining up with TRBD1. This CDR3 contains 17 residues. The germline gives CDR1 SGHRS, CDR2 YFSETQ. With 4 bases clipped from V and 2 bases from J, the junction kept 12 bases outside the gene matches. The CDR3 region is CASSPGRGQGSPYEQYF. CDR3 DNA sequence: TGCGCCAGCAGCCCCGGCCGGGGACAGGGGTCCCCCTACGAGCAGTACTTC. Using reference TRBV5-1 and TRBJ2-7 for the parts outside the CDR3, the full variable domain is KAGVTQTPRYLIKTRGQQVTLSCSPISGHRSVSWYQQTPGQGLQFLFEYFSETQRNKGNFPGRFSGRQFSNSRSEMNVSTLELGDSALYLCASSPGRGQGSPYEQYFGPGTRLTVT.